Listed here are 29 T cell receptor beta chains from one sample, sequenced in a study of Tregs in tolerant kidney transplant recipients. Only in-frame clones appear in the TCRdb table, and some are missing; sequencing was by immunoSEQ multiplex PCR. The sample records tens of thousands of clones, just under 97% being singletons. For these receptors, no antigen is known. The material sequenced was Tregs from blood cultured with allogeneic cells. These receptors originate from a human donor in good health.

The chain combines TRBV9 with TRBJ2-1; no clear D gene. CDR3 length equals 13 residues. Germline CDR1 is SGDLS and CDR2 is YYNGEE. Trimming took off 0 bases at V and 8 bases at J, with 9 bases between the two ends. CDR3 DNA: TGTGCCAGCAGCGTAGACCCAGGACATGAGCAGTTCTTC. It translates to CASSVDPGHEQFF.

This chain joins TRBV19 and TRBJ2-2; D is unresolved. The CDR3 covers 12 residues. Germline CDR1 reads LNHDA; CDR2 reads SQIVND (reference sequence). V was clipped by 2 bases and J by 3 bases, with 1 base between them. The CDR3 DNA reads as TGTGCCAGTAGTATATACACCGGGGAGCTGTTTTTT. It yields the protein CASSIYTGELFF.

A few counts support this clone. V gene TRBV5-1 combines with J gene TRBJ2-2, with a weak D call TRBD2 (6 bases). The CDR3 sequence is 15 residues long. V shed 5 bases and J shed 2 bases, with 13 bases lying between them. CDR1 is SGHRS, CDR2 YFSETQ, per germline. This CDR3 is CASRGGPGNTGELFF. The CDR3 DNA follows: TGCGCCAGCAGGGGAGGCCCTGGAAACACCGGGGAGCTGTTTTTT.

The gene calls are TRBV5-1 and TRBJ1-2; 11 bases map to TRBD1. Germline CDR1 is SGHRS and CDR2 is YFSETQ. The CDR3 runs to 15 residues. V gave up 5 bases and J gave up 3 bases; unmatched junction bases: 6. The CDR3, as DNA: TGCGCCAGCAGTACCGGACAGGGGGCTTACTATGGCTACACCTTC. Translated, it gives CASSTGQGAYYGYTF. Full variable domain (remainder filled in from reference TRBV5-1 and TRBJ1-2): KAGVTQTPRYLIKTRGQQVTLSCSPISGHRSVSWYQQTPGQGLQFLFEYFSETQRNKGNFPGRFSGRQFSNSRSEMNVSTLELGDSALYLCASSTGQGAYYGYTFGSGTRLTVV.

The genes are TRBV11-2 and TRBJ2-5; the D is unclear. The CDR3 is 17 residues long. CDR1 is SGHAT and CDR2 is FQNNGV in the germline V gene. Trimming pared 3 bases from V and 5 bases from J, leaving 22 bases between. In DNA form, the CDR3 reads TGTGCCAGCAGCTTCGTTGCGACAAGGCGCCGGAGTGAGACCCAGTACTTC. Amino acid sequence: CASSFVATRRRSETQYF.

CDR3 sequence: CASSYGSATQYF. CDR3 coding DNA: TGTGCCAGCAGTTACGGGTCGGCGACCCAGTACTTC. The chain recombines TRBV6-6 with TRBJ2-5; D uncertain. The CDR3 totals 12 residues. V was cut by 2 bases and J by 7 bases, with 8 bases left in between. The germline V gene has CDR1 MNHNY and CDR2 SVGAGI (reference sequence).

The chain links TRBV5-5 to TRBJ1-3, with a tentative D call TRBD1 (6 bases). The germline V gene encodes CDR1 SGHKS and CDR2 YYEKEE (reference sequence). The length of the CDR3 is 15 residues. V was trimmed by 5 bases and J by 8 bases, leaving 20 bases between them. This CDR3 reads CASSTRGTGGDTIYF. Written as DNA, the CDR3 is TGTGCCAGCAGTACTAGGGGGACCGGAGGGGACACCATATATTTT.

The rearrangement joins TRBV10-3 to TRBJ1-2; 8 nucleotides align to TRBD1. V dropped 7 bases and J dropped 8; count of bases not matched to a gene: 9. CDR3 length: 13 residues. The germline CDR1 and CDR2 sequences are ENHRY and SYGVKD. The CDR3 spells CAITQTGEGGYTF. CDR3 coding DNA: TGTGCCATCACTCAGACAGGGGAAGGCGGCTACACCTTC.

The chain couples TRBV28 to TRBJ1-2, with 8 bases lining up with TRBD1. CDR1 is MDHEN, CDR2 SYDVKM, per germline. The CDR3 sequence is 15 residues long. The V and J ends lost 2 bases and 8 bases, in that order; junction bases with no gene match: 10. CDR3 amino acids: CASSLISHGQGGYTF. The CDR3 DNA sequence: TGTGCCAGCAGTTTAATTTCCCACGGACAGGGCGGCTACACCTTC.

The sample holds one count of this clone. The rearrangement uses TRBV21-1 and TRBJ1-6. TRBV21-1 is a pseudogene. The CDR3 runs 20 residues. CDR3 DNA: TGTGCCAGCAGCAAAACTCCTATCTACTCCCTCCCGGAATCAAACTCACCCCTCCACTTT. It codes for CASSKTPIYSLPESNSPLHF.

The CDR3 DNA reads TGTGCCAGCACGCTAGTGGGGGGACATGGCGAGCAGTTCTTC. As protein: CASTLVGGHGEQFF. The chain recombines TRBV14 with TRBJ2-1; D tentatively fits TRBD1 or TRBD2 (6 bases each). The V gene's germline CDR1 is SGHDN and CDR2 FVKESK. This CDR3 contains 14 residues. V lost 7 bases and J lost 10, with 20 bases in between.

The V and J genes are TRBV18 and TRBJ1-2, with unresolved D. Germline V lookup: CDR1 KGHSH, CDR2 LQKENI. The V and J ends lost 4 bases and 1 base respectively, with 4 bases between them. This CDR3 is 12 amino acids long. DNA of the CDR3: TGTGCCAGCTCACAACTTAACTATGGCTACACCTTC. Its protein product is CASSQLNYGYTF. The entire variable domain, with the rest obtained from reference TRBV18 and TRBJ1-2, is as follows: NAGVMQNPRHLVRRRGQEARLRCSPMKGHSHVYWYRQLPEEGLKFMVYLQKENIIDESGMPKERFSAEFPKEGPSILRIQQVVRGDSAAYFCASSQLNYGYTFGSGTRLTVV.

V and J are TRBV6-1 and TRBJ1-1; 7 bases map to TRBD1. Germline V CDR1 and CDR2: MNHNS, SASEGT. Trimming removed 7 bases from V and 3 bases from J; junction bases left unmatched: 8. The CDR3 contains 14 residues. The CDR3 here is CASTPVGGHTEAFF. CDR3 coding DNA: TGTGCCAGCACCCCAGTAGGGGGCCACACTGAAGCTTTCTTT.

The chain couples TRBV11-2 to TRBJ1-2, with 8 nucleotides matching TRBD1. Germline V gene sequence: CDR1 SGHAT, CDR2 FQNNGV. There are 12 residues in the CDR3. V lost 3 bases to trimming and J lost 7 bases; unmatched junction nucleotides: 1. In DNA, the CDR3 is TGTGCCAGCAGCTTCGGGACAGGTGGCTACACCTTC. Protein product: CASSFGTGGYTF.

This chain links TRBV11-2 with TRBJ1-5; D is unresolved. The CDR3 runs to 13 residues. CDR1 SGHAT and CDR2 FQNNGV come from the germline V gene. Deletions cut 5 bases from V and 5 bases from J, with 10 bases between. The CDR3 sequence is CASSPGFHQPQHF. For the CDR3, the DNA is TGTGCCAGCAGCCCCGGCTTCCATCAGCCCCAGCATTTT.

This chain connects TRBV11-1 to TRBJ2-1; 9 bases agree with TRBD2. Per germline, CDR1 SGHAT and CDR2 FQDESV (reference sequence). This CDR3 contains 15 residues. With V trimmed by 3 bases and J by 0 bases, 0 bases remained unmatched. Here the CDR3 reads CASSFSGSSYNEQFF. The CDR3 coding sequence is TGTGCCAGCAGCTTTAGCGGGAGCTCCTACAATGAGCAGTTCTTC.

The V gene is TRBV5-8, the J gene TRBJ1-3; D ambiguous. CDR1 and CDR2 (germline): SGHTS, YDEGEE. This CDR3 has 14 amino acids. The V end was cut by 1 base, the J end by 8 bases, with 13 bases between. This chain's CDR3 is CASSLRTPGDTIYF. CDR3 DNA: TGTGCCAGCAGCTTGCGTACACCCGGGGACACCATATATTTT.

The chain links TRBV27 to TRBJ2-1; TRBD2 aligns across 10 bases. CDR1 MNHEY and CDR2 SMNVEV come from the germline V gene (reference sequence). The CDR3 sequence is 18 residues long. Losses at the gene ends were 5 bases for V and 6 bases for J; bases not matched to a gene: 16. The CDR3 reads CASSPQKNLAGVSNEQFF. The CDR3 bases are TGTGCCAGCAGTCCACAAAAAAACCTAGCGGGAGTCAGCAATGAGCAGTTCTTC.

This clone was recorded once. The rearrangement joins TRBV5-1 to TRBJ2-3, with 9 bases fitting TRBD2. Trimming at V came to 4 bases and at J to 5 bases, leaving 11 bases not matched to a gene. CDR3 size: 16 residues. Germline V gene sequence: CDR1 SGHRS, CDR2 YFSETQ. This CDR3 is CASSPKSGGYVDTQYF. CDR3 DNA sequence: TGCGCCAGCAGCCCTAAAAGCGGGGGGTATGTAGATACGCAGTATTTT.

The chain joins TRBV7-2 to TRBJ2-3; D is unclear. From germline, CDR1 is SGHTA and CDR2 FQGNSA. This CDR3 is built from 13 residues. V lost 2 bases to trimming and J lost 3 bases, with 6 bases between them. The CDR3 here is CASSLLGTDTQYF. The CDR3 DNA follows: TGTGCCAGCAGCTTACTTGGTACAGATACGCAGTATTTT.

V is TRBV5-1 and J is TRBJ1-1; 9 bases map to TRBD1. The ends lost 2 bases at V and 7 bases at J; junction bases unmatched: 6. This CDR3 comprises 14 residues. The V gene's germline CDR1 is SGHRS and CDR2 YFSETQ. CDR3 protein: CASSLEQGASEAFF. The DNA for the CDR3 is TGCGCCAGCAGCTTAGAACAGGGGGCTAGTGAAGCTTTCTTT. The complete variable domain, with remaining parts taken from reference TRBV5-1 and TRBJ1-1, reads KAGVTQTPRYLIKTRGQQVTLSCSPISGHRSVSWYQQTPGQGLQFLFEYFSETQRNKGNFPGRFSGRQFSNSRSEMNVSTLELGDSALYLCASSLEQGASEAFFGQGTRLTVV.

This chain links TRBV25-1 with TRBJ1-3; no clear D gene. Germline V CDR1 and CDR2: MGHDK, SYGVNS. This CDR3 has 13 residues. V was pared by 5 bases and J by 0 bases, with 5 bases between. The CDR3 DNA is TGTGCCAGCAGTATGTTCTCTGGAAACACCATATATTTT. Its translation: CASSMFSGNTIYF.

J is TRBJ1-2 and V is TRBV19; D may be TRBD1 (6 bases). Trimming took off 5 bases at V and 2 bases at J, with 9 bases between the two ends. The length of the CDR3 is 13 residues. CDR1 is LNHDA and CDR2 is SQIVND in the germline V gene (reference sequence). In DNA, the CDR3 is TGTGCCAGTAGTTTTACAGGGAACTATGGCTACACCTTC. This codes for CASSFTGNYGYTF.

The chain is built from TRBV7-9 and TRBJ2-7, with D tentatively TRBD1 (6 bases). Germline V lookup: CDR1 SEHNR, CDR2 FQNEAQ (reference sequence). CDR3 length: 14 residues. V lost 5 bases and J 4 bases, leaving 15 bases between the germline ends. CDR3 coding DNA: TGTGCCAGCAGCCCTACAGGGTGGGGGTACGAGCAGTACTTC. It specifies CASSPTGWGYEQYF.

This chain links TRBV30 with TRBJ2-7; 7 bases fit TRBD2. The CDR3 runs to 16 residues. The V gene end was trimmed by 3 bases and the J gene end by 9 bases; junction bases not matched to a gene: 20. CDR1 GTSNPN and CDR2 SVGIG come from the germline V gene (reference sequence). The CDR3 DNA follows: TGTGCCTGGAGGGACCGACTAGCCGACGTCCTCAGACCGCAGTACTTC. This encodes CAWRDRLADVLRPQYF.

The V gene is TRBV5-1, the J gene TRBJ1-1; tentatively, D is TRBD1 (5 bases). Per germline, CDR1 SGHRS and CDR2 YFSETQ. Trimming shortened V by 2 bases and J by 10 bases, and 12 bases separated the two germline ends. This CDR3 is built from 12 residues. CDR3 nucleotides: TGCGCCAGCAGCTTTAGAGGGGAAGGAGCTTTCTTT. Its protein is CASSFRGEGAFF.

V usage is TRBV10-1 and J usage is TRBJ1-1; D remains ambiguous. This CDR3 has 13 amino acids. Looked up from germline, CDR1 is WNHNN and CDR2 is SYGVQD (reference sequence). V was cut by 5 bases and J by 3 bases, with 10 bases left in between. CDR3 nucleotides: TGCGCCAGCAGTAAGGGTTGGGACACTGAAGCTTTCTTT. Protein: CASSKGWDTEAFF.

The CDR3 nucleotides read TGTGCCAGCAGCACCGACGGTAACTATGGCTACACCTTC. It codes for CASSTDGNYGYTF. The chain joins TRBV5-4 to TRBJ1-2; D not certain. Trimming stripped 4 bases from V and 1 base from J, with 8 bases between. Per the germline V gene, CDR1 is SGHNT and CDR2 is YYREEE (reference sequence). The CDR3 is 13 amino acids.

The rearrangement links TRBV19 to TRBJ1-1, with D hard to call. The CDR3 spans 14 residues. Germline V CDR1 and CDR2: LNHDA, SQIVND (reference sequence). With 3 bases removed from V and 2 bases from J, the gap between germline ends came to 10 bases. DNA for the CDR3: TGTGCCAGTAGTATCCTCGGGTTAAACACTGAAGCTTTCTTT. It is translated as CASSILGLNTEAFF.